The 27 T cell receptor beta chains below come from one sample, sequenced in a study of CD8+ T cells in alopecia areata. Once RNA had been extracted, it was reverse transcribed into cDNA to act as the sequencing template. Generated by immunoSEQ multiplex PCR, the TCRdb table keeps only in-frame clones and is missing some. The table has 35,000 to 45,000 clones, more than 90% seen once. Treatment meaning: oral pan-JAK inhibitor, 5-10 mg twice daily. The specimen was CD8+ T cells sorted from blood, collected at week 24, from a patient treated with tofacitinib. All receptors come from a human donor with alopecia areata.

This clone was found a few times. V usage is TRBV5-4 and J usage is TRBJ2-5; 15 bases align to TRBD2. The V and J ends lost 4 bases and 3 bases, in that order; junction bases with no gene match: 10. Germline V gene data show CDR1 as SGHNT and CDR2 as YYREEE (reference sequence). This CDR3 is built from 18 residues. The CDR3 region is CASSMGLAGGIGEETQYF. CDR3 nucleotide sequence: TGTGCCAGCAGCATGGGACTAGCGGGGGGCATTGGTGAAGAGACCCAGTACTTC.

The CDR3 coding sequence is TGTGCCAGCACCTTTCAGGGACAGGGTTACGAGCAGTACTTC. Translated: CASTFQGQGYEQYF. The chain combines TRBV5-4 with TRBJ2-7; 9 nucleotides agree with TRBD1. Germline trimming cut 6 bases from V and 4 bases from J; bases unmatched to any gene: 8. The CDR3 runs to 14 residues. The germline V gene encodes CDR1 SGHNT and CDR2 YYREEE (reference sequence).

The genes are TRBV27 and TRBJ2-2; unclear D gene. This CDR3 is 14 amino acids long. V shed 8 bases and J shed 1 base, with 11 bases lying between them. CDR1 and CDR2 (germline): MNHEY, SMNVEV (reference sequence). CDR3 amino acids: CASGDELNTGELFF. The CDR3 bases are TGTGCCAGCGGAGACGAACTGAACACCGGGGAGCTGTTTTTT.

The V and J genes are TRBV11-2 and TRBJ1-4, with a possible D match to TRBD1 (5 bases). The V end lost 1 base, the J end lost 8 bases, and 17 bases lay between the germline ends. CDR3 size: 16 residues. The germline V gene encodes CDR1 SGHAT and CDR2 FQNNGV. DNA for the CDR3: TGTGCCAGCAGCTTAGTATCGGGGGAAAGAGGGGAAAAACTGTTTTTT. Protein: CASSLVSGERGEKLFF.

J is TRBJ2-7 and V is TRBV7-6; 7 bases are shared with TRBD1. Germline CDR1 reads SGHVS; CDR2 reads FNYEAQ. CDR3 size: 14 residues. V lost 6 bases, J lost 0 bases, and 5 bases stayed unmatched. The CDR3 DNA follows: TGTGCCAGCAGTGAACAGGGGATCTCCTACGAGCAGTACTTC. Translated, it gives CASSEQGISYEQYF.

The chain couples TRBV10-3 to TRBJ2-1; D possibly uses TRBD1 or TRBD2 (5 bases each). Germline values: CDR1 ENHRY, CDR2 SYGVKD. This CDR3 has 15 residues. Trimming left V 2 bases short and J 6 bases short, with 14 bases between. The CDR3 here is CAISEVGYGANEQFF. The CDR3 DNA reads TGTGCCATCAGTGAGGTGGGGTACGGGGCCAATGAGCAGTTCTTC.

The CDR3 spells CASSPSGSTDTQYF. The CDR3 DNA follows: TGTGCCAGCAGCCCTAGCGGGAGCACAGATACGCAGTATTTT. The chain has TRBV9 and TRBJ2-3; 8 nucleotides align to TRBD2. Germline-derived CDR1 and CDR2 are SGDLS and YYNGEE. The CDR3 loop spans 14 amino acids. The junction had 1 base not matched to a gene; V was cut back by 4 bases and J by 0 bases.

This clone has a handful of counts. The rearrangement joins TRBV15 to TRBJ2-6; 10 bases are a match to TRBD1. In germline, CDR1 is LNHNV, CDR2 YYDKDF (reference sequence). There are 17 residues in the CDR3. V lost 5 bases and J lost 0; bases outside the gene matches: 4. The CDR3 region is CATSPTGGLSGANVLTF. In DNA, the CDR3 is TGTGCCACCAGCCCGACAGGGGGCCTCTCTGGGGCCAACGTCCTGACTTTC.

The chain joins TRBV5-1 to TRBJ2-3, with D maybe TRBD2 (5 bases). Germline V gene lookup returns CDR1 SGHRS and CDR2 YFSETQ. This CDR3 comprises 15 residues. V dropped 0 bases and J dropped 2 bases, with 10 bases sitting between them. CDR3 nucleotides: TGCGCCAGCAGCTTGGCGGTCCTAGCCACAGATACGCAGTATTTT. Residues: CASSLAVLATDTQYF.

This chain connects TRBV7-3 to TRBJ2-5; 9 nucleotides match TRBD1. The germline V gene has CDR1 SGHTA and CDR2 FQGTGA. CDR3 size: 18 residues. Unmatched junction bases numbered 9, after V lost 0 bases and J lost 1 base. CDR3: CASSLTLRDRALQETQYF. The CDR3 DNA is TGTGCCAGCAGCTTAACGTTAAGGGACAGGGCGCTCCAAGAGACCCAGTACTTC. The full variable domain, completed using reference TRBV7-3 and TRBJ2-5, is GAGVSQTPSNKVTEKGKYVELRCDPISGHTALYWYRQSLGQGPEFLIYFQGTGAADDSGLPNDRFFAVRPEGSVSTLKIQRTERGDSAVYLCASSLTLRDRALQETQYFGPGTRLLVL.

This clone occurred once. V gene TRBV7-2 combines with J gene TRBJ2-1; the match to TRBD2 covers 7 bases. The J segment lost 0 bases and the V segment lost 2 bases, leaving 1 base of the junction unmatched. CDR1 and CDR2 (germline): SGHTA, FQGNSA. This CDR3 is 15 amino acids long. CDR3 residues: CASSLRDYSYNEQFF. The CDR3 region has the DNA TGTGCCAGCAGCTTAAGGGACTACTCCTACAATGAGCAGTTCTTC.

The chain recombines TRBV7-6 with TRBJ2-1, with TRBD2 matching over 9 bases. J gave up 8 bases and V 3 bases, and 11 bases lay outside the gene matches. In germline, CDR1 is SGHVS, CDR2 FNYEAQ. The CDR3 spans 16 residues. CDR3 bases: TGTGCCAGCAGCTTCGCTAGCGGGGCATACAGGGATGAGCAGTTCTTC. As protein: CASSFASGAYRDEQFF.

V usage is TRBV28 and J usage is TRBJ2-7, with 9 bases matching TRBD1. Trimming at V came to 10 bases and at J to 6 bases, leaving 16 bases not matched to a gene. Germline V gives CDR1 MDHEN, CDR2 SYDVKM. There are 15 residues in the CDR3. Here the CDR3 DNA reads TGTGCCACTGGGAGAGTTTGGACAGGGGTCCCCGAGCAGTACTTC. Its translation: CATGRVWTGVPEQYF.

The rearrangement joins TRBV7-3 to TRBJ2-5; no clear D gene. The V end was cut by 4 bases, the J end by 2 bases, with 14 bases between. The CDR3 covers 15 residues. The germline V gene has CDR1 SGHTA and CDR2 FQGTGA. The CDR3 nucleotides are TGTGCCAGCAGCTCCACACCGGGCCTACAAGAGACCCAGTACTTC. It yields the protein CASSSTPGLQETQYF.

This clone turned up a few times. The J gene is TRBJ2-5, the V gene TRBV7-6; D unresolved. CDR1 and CDR2 (germline): SGHVS, FNYEAQ. Trimming stripped 4 bases from V and 1 base from J, with 13 bases between. This CDR3 is 15 amino acids long. The CDR3 sequence is CASSSTILTQETQYF. In DNA, the CDR3 is TGTGCCAGCAGCTCCACAATACTCACCCAAGAGACCCAGTACTTC. Full variable domain (rest looked up from reference TRBV7-6 and TRBJ2-5): GAGVSQSPRYKVTKRGQDVALRCDPISGHVSLYWYRQALGQGPEFLTYFNYEAQQDKSGLPNDRFSAERPEGSISTLTIQRTEQRDSAMYRCASSSTILTQETQYFGPGTRLLVL.

The chain uses TRBV6-1 and TRBJ2-7; the D is unclear. Between the trimmed V and J ends, which lost 7 bases and 2 bases, there was a span of 9 bases. The CDR3 consists of 12 residues. The germline V gene has CDR1 MNHNS and CDR2 SASEGT. CDR3 bases: TGTGCCAGCAAGGAAGCAACCTACGAGCAGTACTTC. Amino acids: CASKEATYEQYF.

This sequence joins TRBV7-9 and TRBJ2-5; the D gene could be TRBD1 or TRBD2 (8 bases each). This CDR3 contains 15 residues. Germline lookup yields CDR1 SEHNR and CDR2 FQNEAQ (reference sequence). V lost 4 bases to trimming and J lost 3 bases, with 15 bases between them. The CDR3 DNA sequence: TGTGCCAGCAGCTCATTAGCGGGACAGGAAGAGACCCAGTACTTC. Its translation: CASSSLAGQEETQYF.

The chain carries TRBV5-1 and TRBJ2-1; D is perhaps TRBD1 or TRBD2 (5 bases each). Germline V CDR1 and CDR2: SGHRS, YFSETQ. The CDR3 consists of 15 residues. V shed 0 bases and J shed 9 bases, with 16 bases lying between them. The CDR3: CASSLDLGEIVEQFF. The CDR3 nucleotides read TGCGCCAGCAGCTTGGATCTAGGGGAGATAGTTGAGCAGTTCTTC.

The V gene is TRBV19, the J gene TRBJ2-1; maybe TRBD2 (5 bases). Germline CDR1 and CDR2: LNHDA and SQIVND (reference sequence). This CDR3 is 20 amino acids long. The V gene lost 3 bases and the J gene lost 0 bases, with 24 bases spanning the gap. The CDR3 DNA reads as TGTGCCAGTAGTATCTTTTGGACGGGCCTGGCGGGCCTCTCCTACAATGAGCAGTTCTTC. Translated: CASSIFWTGLAGLSYNEQFF.

V gene TRBV6-5 combines with J gene TRBJ2-5; D gene uncertain. Trimming removed 0 bases from V and 5 bases from J, with 7 bases in between. Germline assignment: CDR1 MNHEY and CDR2 SVGAGI. This CDR3 comprises 13 residues. CDR3 in DNA: TGTGCCAGCAGTTACTCGGTCGAGGAGACCCAGTACTTC. It specifies CASSYSVEETQYF.

The chain couples TRBV7-6 to TRBJ2-7, with D perhaps TRBD1 or TRBD2 (6 bases each). This CDR3 has 17 residues. V was cut by 0 bases and J by 0 bases, with 15 bases left in between. Germline assignment: CDR1 SGHVS and CDR2 FNYEAQ. CDR3 loop: CASSLASGQTSSYEQYF. The DNA of the CDR3 is TGTGCCAGCAGCTTAGCGAGCGGACAGACTAGCTCCTACGAGCAGTACTTC.

J is TRBJ2-3 and V is TRBV5-4, with D hard to call. The CDR3 is 12 amino acids. V lost 7 bases to trimming and J lost 4 bases, with 10 bases between them. Germline V gene data show CDR1 as SGHNT and CDR2 as YYREEE (reference sequence). CDR3 coding DNA: TGTGCCAGCTGGGGAAAAGCAGATACGCAGTATTTT. It codes for CASWGKADTQYF.

CDR3 amino acids: CASSLNRGGYNSPLHF. DNA for the CDR3: TGTGCCAGCAGCTTAAACAGGGGTGGATATAATTCACCCCTCCACTTT. The J gene is TRBJ1-6, the V gene TRBV13; 7 bases are shared with TRBD1. Germline V gene sequence: CDR1 PRHDT, CDR2 FYEKMQ (reference sequence). The CDR3 is 16 amino acids. J gave up 4 bases and V 2 bases, and 5 bases lay outside the gene matches.

This clone occurred once. The chain is built from TRBV30 and TRBJ1-3; D is possibly TRBD1 (5 bases). CDR1 GTSNPN and CDR2 SVGIG come from the germline V gene (reference sequence). This CDR3 has 10 residues. Trimming took 3 bases from V and 8 from J, leaving 5 bases between them. The CDR3 spells CAWRGDTIYF. The CDR3 DNA reads TGTGCCTGGAGAGGGGACACCATATATTTT.

J is TRBJ2-1 and V is TRBV14; TRBD2 matches at 10 bases. The V segment lost 1 base and the J segment 8 bases; nucleotides outside the gene matches: 11. CDR3 size: 17 residues. Germline V gene sequence: CDR1 SGHDN, CDR2 FVKESK. The CDR3 loop is CASSQVVSLAGAHEQFF. CDR3 in DNA: TGTGCCAGCAGCCAAGTAGTAAGTCTAGCGGGGGCCCATGAGCAGTTCTTC.

The V and J genes are TRBV6-5 and TRBJ2-5; D remains unclear. The J call is in doubt because the DNA end fits TRBJ2-7 better. Germline V gene lookup returns CDR1 MNHEY and CDR2 SVGAGI. This CDR3 has 14 amino acids. The CDR3 bases are TGTGCCAGCAGTTACGGTAGTAGGGCCGACGAGCAGTACTTC. Translation gives CASSYGSRADEQYF.

This clone was observed a single time. The V and J genes are TRBV25-1 and TRBJ2-2; D ambiguous. This CDR3 has 12 residues. Germline lookup yields CDR1 MGHDK and CDR2 SYGVNS. With 2 bases removed from V and 6 bases from J, the gap between germline ends came to 4 bases. For the CDR3, the DNA is TGTGCCAGCAGTGAACGTCCCGGGGAGCTGTTTTTT. It encodes CASSERPGELFF.